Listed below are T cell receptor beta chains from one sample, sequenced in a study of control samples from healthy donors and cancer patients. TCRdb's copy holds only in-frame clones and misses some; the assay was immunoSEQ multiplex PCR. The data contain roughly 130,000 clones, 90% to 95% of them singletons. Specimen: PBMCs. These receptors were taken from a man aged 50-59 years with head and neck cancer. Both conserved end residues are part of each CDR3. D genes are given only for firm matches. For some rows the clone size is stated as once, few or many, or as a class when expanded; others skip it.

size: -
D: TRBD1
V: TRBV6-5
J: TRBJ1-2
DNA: TGTGCCGGCCGGACAGGTGGGGCTATGTGGTACACCTTC
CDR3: CAGRTGGAMWYTF

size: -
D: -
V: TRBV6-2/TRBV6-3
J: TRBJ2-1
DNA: TGTGCCAGCAGCCAGGGGGTGGGAGGGGCGTTCAATGAGCAGTTCTTC
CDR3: CASSQGVGGAFNEQFF

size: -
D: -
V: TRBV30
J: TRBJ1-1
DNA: TGTGCCTGGACCGAACAACCGAACACTGAAGCTTTCTTT
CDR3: CAWTEQPNTEAFF

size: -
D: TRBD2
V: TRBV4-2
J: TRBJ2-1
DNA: TGTGCCAGCAGCCAAGATATAGCGGGGGGGCCCTACAATGAGCAGTTCTTC
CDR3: CASSQDIAGGPYNEQFF

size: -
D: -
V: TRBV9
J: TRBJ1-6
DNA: TGTGCCAGCAGCGTAGAGGCCCTTCCCACACAGGGTTCACCCCTCCACTTT
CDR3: CASSVEALPTQGSPLHF

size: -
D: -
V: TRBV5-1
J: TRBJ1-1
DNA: TGCGCCAGCGCTTACCTAGGGCCTGAAGCTTTCTTT
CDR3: CASAYLGPEAFF

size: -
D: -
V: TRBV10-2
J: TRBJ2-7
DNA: TGCGCCAGCAACGCGGGGTGGGGTTACGAGCAGTACTTC
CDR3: CASNAGWGYEQYF

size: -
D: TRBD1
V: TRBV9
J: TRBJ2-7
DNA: TGTGCCAGCAGCGTAGAGGCCCAGGGGGACTCCTACGAGCAGTACTTC
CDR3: CASSVEAQGDSYEQYF

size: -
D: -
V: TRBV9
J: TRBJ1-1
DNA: TGTGCCAGCAGCGTAGACGACCACGAGACAGGGAACACTGAAGCTTTCTTT
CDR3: CASSVDDHETGNTEAFF

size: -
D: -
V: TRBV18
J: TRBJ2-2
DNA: TGTGCCAGCTTGCAATGGGGGCCGGACACCGGGGAGCTGTTTTTT
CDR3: CASLQWGPDTGELFF

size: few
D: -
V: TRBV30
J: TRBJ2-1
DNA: TGTGCCTGGAGTAAACCCGGGACTTACAATGAGCAGTTCTTC
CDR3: CAWSKPGTYNEQFF

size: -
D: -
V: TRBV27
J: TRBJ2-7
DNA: TGTGCCAGCAGTGGCGGCTACGAGCAGTACTTC
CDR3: CASSGGYEQYF

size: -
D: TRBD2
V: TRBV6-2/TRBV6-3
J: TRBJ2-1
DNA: TGTGCCAGCAGTTACGAGGGCGGGGGGCTGTTTGAGCAGTTCTTC
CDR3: CASSYEGGGLFEQFF

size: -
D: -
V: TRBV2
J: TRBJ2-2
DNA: TGTGCCAGCAGCCAACACCCCACGAACACCGGGGAGCTGTTTTTT
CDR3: CASSQHPTNTGELFF

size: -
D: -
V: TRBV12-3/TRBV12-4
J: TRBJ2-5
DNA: TGTGCCAGCACCTGGGATCAAGAGACCCAGTACTTC
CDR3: CASTWDQETQYF

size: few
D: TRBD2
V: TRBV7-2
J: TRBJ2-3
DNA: TGTGCCAGCAGCCACTCACTAGCGGGGGGGCCGTTGTATTTT
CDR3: CASSHSLAGGPLYF

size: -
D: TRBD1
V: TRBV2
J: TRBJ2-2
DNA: TGTGCCAGCAGTGGTGACAGGGCCCCCACCGGGGAGCTGTTTTTT
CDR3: CASSGDRAPTGELFF